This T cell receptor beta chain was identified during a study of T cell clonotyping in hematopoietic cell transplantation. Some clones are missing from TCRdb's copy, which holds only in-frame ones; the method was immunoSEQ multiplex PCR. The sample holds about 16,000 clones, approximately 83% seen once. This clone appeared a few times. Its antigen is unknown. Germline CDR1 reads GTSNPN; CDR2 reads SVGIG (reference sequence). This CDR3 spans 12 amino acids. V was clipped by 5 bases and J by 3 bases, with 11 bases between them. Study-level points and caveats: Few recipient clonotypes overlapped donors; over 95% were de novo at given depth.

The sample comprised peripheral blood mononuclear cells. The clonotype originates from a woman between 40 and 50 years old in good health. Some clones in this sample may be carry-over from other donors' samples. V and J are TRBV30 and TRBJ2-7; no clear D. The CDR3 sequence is CAWGLNRYEQYF. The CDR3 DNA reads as TGTGCCTGGGGCCTTAACCGCTACGAGCAGTACTTC.